Below are 25 T cell receptor beta chains sequenced from a single sample in a study of post-analysis software for immune sequencing data. Study-wide results and limits: Controls had lower frequencies than patients of about 5 TRBV segments, which included TRBV5-6, TRBV5-1 and TRBV20-1.

TCR beta libraries were prepared from cDNA with unique molecular identifiers. MiXCR, applied by TCRdb to the PCR reads, yields one record per CDR3 protein. The sample lists 650,000 to 900,000 distinct CDR3 sequences, around 46% occurring once. These TCRs' antigens remain unknown. Sample: blood. Receptor source: a girl aged 10 to 17 with multiple sclerosis.

In its sample, this clonotype was seen once. A junction boundary mismatches the germline segment, possibly from a read error. The chain carries TRBV6-1 and TRBJ1-1, with D unresolved. Germline V lookup: CDR1 MNHNS, CDR2 SASEGT. The CDR3 is made up of 14 amino acids. CDR3 nucleotides: TGTGCCAGCAGGGAAGAGATGGATCACAGAGGAGCTTTCTTT. Residues: CASREEMDHRGAFF.

The rearrangement joins TRBV6-5 to TRBJ2-1; D is unresolved. This CDR3 has 14 amino acids. Germline CDR1 and CDR2: MNHEY and SVGAGI. The V and J ends lost 0 bases and 8 bases respectively, with 11 bases between them. The DNA of the CDR3 is TGTGCCAGCAGTTACTCGGAACAATGTTATGAGCAGTTCTTC. Encoded protein: CASSYSEQCYEQFF.

The chain recombines TRBV5-6 with TRBJ2-5; tentatively, D is TRBD2 (5 bases). The length of the CDR3 is 18 residues. V was clipped by 0 bases and J by 1 base, with 19 bases between them. Germline loops: CDR1 SGHDT, CDR2 YYEEEE. This CDR3 is CASSLGGSGGWIQETQYF. DNA of the CDR3: TGTGCCAGCAGCTTGGGAGGTTCGGGCGGGTGGATCCAAGAGACCCAGTACTTC.

The chain couples TRBV29-1 to TRBJ1-1; no clear D gene. The germline V and J ends were trimmed by 7 bases and 0 bases, with 9 bases remaining between them. This CDR3 comprises 12 residues. Germline V gives CDR1 SQVTM, CDR2 ANQGSEA. This CDR3 is CSAGPLNTEAFF. CDR3 nucleotides: TGCAGCGCGGGCCCTTTGAACACTGAAGCTTTCTTT.

This clonotype was seen just once. This rearrangement joins TRBV6-2 or TRBV6-3 to TRBJ2-5, with D possibly being TRBD2 (6 bases). The CDR3 spans 14 residues. Trimming removed 5 bases at V and 11 bases at J, with 21 bases between. The germline V gene encodes CDR1 MNHEY and CDR2 SVGEGT. The CDR3 DNA reads TGTGCCAGCAGTCGGCCGGGACTTACGGAGGAGCAGTACTTC. Its translation is CASSRPGLTEEQYF.

This chain uses TRBV20-1 with TRBJ2-7, with TRBD1 matching over 9 bases. With V trimmed by 0 bases and J by 3 bases, 6 bases remained unmatched. Germline CDR1 reads DFQATT; CDR2 reads SNEGSKA (reference sequence). This CDR3 is built from 15 residues. In DNA form, the CDR3 reads TGCAGTGCTAGAGATCTCGGACAGGGGTTCTACGAGCAGTACTTC. This codes for CSARDLGQGFYEQYF.

The chain employs TRBV7-6 and TRBJ1-2; 9 bases line up with TRBD1. CDR1 is SGHVS and CDR2 is FNYEAQ in the germline V gene. The CDR3 contains 16 residues. The ends lost 3 bases at V and 3 bases at J; junction bases unmatched: 8. Here the CDR3 reads CASSLVGRQGDYGYTF. CDR3 sequence (DNA): TGTGCCAGCAGCTTGGTCGGTCGACAGGGGGACTATGGCTACACCTTC. Supplemented by reference TRBV7-6 and TRBJ1-2, the full variable domain reads GAGVSQSPRYKVTKRGQDVALRCDPISGHVSLYWYRQALGQGPEFLTYFNYEAQQDKSGLPNDRFSAERPEGSISTLTIQRTEQRDSAMYRCASSLVGRQGDYGYTFGSGTRLTVV.

To note about this clonotype: Relative to the germline gene, one junction end is altered; a read error may explain this. J is TRBJ2-1 and V is TRBV3-1; tentatively, D is TRBD1 (6 bases). Germline CDR1 and CDR2: LGHDT and YNNKEL (reference sequence). This CDR3 region has 15 residues. The CDR3 nucleotides are TGTGCCAGTAGCCAAGAGGGGGTACCCGACAGTGAGCAGTTCTTC. This codes for CASSQEGVPDSEQFF.

The V gene is TRBV3-1, the J gene TRBJ2-7; 7 nucleotides line up with TRBD1. The assigned J gene may be wrong: the sequence end matches TRBJ2-5 better. Germline assignment: CDR1 LGHDT and CDR2 YNNKEL (reference sequence). This CDR3 has 15 amino acids. The DNA for the CDR3 is TGTGCCACGACTACAGGGGCTAGCCGGGCAGAGACCCAGTACTTC. Its protein product is CATTTGASRAETQYF.

This clonotype has more than one count but fewer than ten. The genes are TRBV15 and TRBJ2-7; 7 nucleotides align to TRBD1. The CDR3 has 16 residues. With V trimmed by 6 bases and J by 2 bases, 13 bases remained unmatched. CDR1 is LNHNV and CDR2 is YYDKDF in the germline V gene (reference sequence). CDR3 nucleotides: TGTGCCACCAGTAGGGCCAGGACAGGAGGTGCCTACGAGCAGTACTTC. Translation: CATSRARTGGAYEQYF.

The V gene is TRBV20-1, the J gene TRBJ1-2; 7 nucleotides agree with TRBD1. After removal of 8 bases from V and 4 bases from J, the junction contained 10 bases not matched to a gene. Germline CDR1 reads DFQATT; CDR2 reads SNEGSKA (reference sequence). This CDR3 has 13 amino acids. Here the CDR3 reads CSPKGGVSYGYTF. The CDR3, as DNA: TGCAGTCCTAAAGGGGGCGTCTCCTATGGCTACACCTTC.

The V gene is TRBV12-3 or TRBV12-4, the J gene TRBJ2-1; 8 bases line up with TRBD2. This CDR3 is built from 15 residues. Germline trimming cut 7 bases from V and 7 bases from J; bases unmatched to any gene: 12. The CDR3 loop is CASNGLAWDANEQFF. The CDR3 DNA sequence: TGTGCCAGCAACGGACTAGCTTGGGATGCAAATGAGCAGTTCTTC.

The rearrangement joins TRBV27 to TRBJ2-3; 8 bases line up with TRBD2. Germline CDR1 MNHEY, CDR2 SMNVEV (reference sequence). The CDR3 covers 16 residues. The ends lost 2 bases at V and 14 bases at J; junction bases unmatched: 18. The CDR3: CASSLEGLGFTDARYF. The CDR3 region has the DNA TGTGCCAGCAGTTTAGAGGGACTAGGCTTCACAGATGCGCGGTATTTT.

As for this clonotype: The germline gene is not matched at one end of the junction; a read error may be the cause. The chain employs TRBV27 and TRBJ1-2; D possibly corresponds to TRBD1 (5 bases). The CDR3 consists of 12 residues. Germline loops: CDR1 MNHEY, CDR2 SMNVEV (reference sequence). CDR3: CASRTGGYGHTF. CDR3 DNA sequence: TGTGCCAGCAGAACAGGAGGGTATGGCCACACCTTC.

The CDR3 DNA is TGTGCCAGCAGCTTATGGGGGGAGGAAGGGACCTCCTACGAGCAGTACTTC. Its protein is CASSLWGEEGTSYEQYF. V and J are TRBV7-9 and TRBJ2-7, with D maybe TRBD2 (6 bases). Germline V gives CDR1 SEHNR, CDR2 FQNEAQ (reference sequence). The CDR3 is 17 amino acids. V was clipped by 2 bases and J by 0 bases, with 17 bases between them. Variable domain in full (rest from reference TRBV7-9 and TRBJ2-7): DTGVSQNPRHKITKRGQNVTFRCDPISEHNRLYWYRQTLGQGPEFLTYFQNEAQLEKSRLLSDRFSAERPKGSFSTLEIQRTEQGDSAMYLCASSLWGEEGTSYEQYFGPGTRLTVT.

This chain joins TRBV13 and TRBJ2-7, with 8 positions matching TRBD1. The CDR3 covers 21 residues. The germline V gene encodes CDR1 PRHDT and CDR2 FYEKMQ (reference sequence). V lost 1 base, J lost 0 bases, and 20 bases stayed unmatched. CDR3 bases: TGTGCCAGCAGCTTAGTGGGAGTTCACCTGAAGGGACAGGAAAGCTCCTACGAGCAGTACTTC. Its protein is CASSLVGVHLKGQESSYEQYF.

The rearrangement joins TRBV12-3 or TRBV12-4 to TRBJ2-3, with D unresolved. This CDR3 has 10 amino acids. V dropped 3 bases and J dropped 8 bases, with 3 bases sitting between them. The CDR3 sequence is CASSLATQYF. The DNA for the CDR3 is TGTGCCAGCAGTTTGGCTACGCAGTATTTT.

This chain links TRBV6-2 or TRBV6-3 with TRBJ2-7; 7 bases match TRBD2. The CDR3 has 14 amino acids. Germline assignment: CDR1 MNHEY and CDR2 SVGEGT. V trimming: 4 bases; J trimming: 6 bases; junction bases outside the gene matches: 9. The CDR3 spells CASSSSGTIGEQYF. CDR3 DNA: TGTGCCAGCAGTTCATCCGGGACTATCGGCGAGCAGTACTTC.

V is TRBV7-6 and J is TRBJ2-5; the D gene is possibly TRBD2 (5 bases). The J call is in doubt because the DNA end fits TRBJ2-7 better. This CDR3 is 14 amino acids long. Germline CDR1 SGHVS, CDR2 FNYEAQ. This chain's CDR3 is CASSPTPLASEQYF. As DNA, the CDR3 is TGTGCCAGCAGCCCCACACCTCTAGCTAGCGAGCAGTACTTC.

The DNA of the CDR3 is TGTGCCAGCAAGGGCCTCGGCAATGAGCAGTTCTTC. It codes for CASKGLGNEQFF. The V gene is TRBV6-4, the J gene TRBJ2-1; D is undetermined. The V and J ends lost 7 bases and 6 bases respectively, with 10 bases between them. Germline-derived CDR1 and CDR2 are MRHNA and SNTAGT. This CDR3 has 12 amino acids.

This clonotype was observed once. The chain is built from TRBV7-2 and TRBJ2-7; 9 bases are a match to TRBD2. The CDR3 has 15 amino acids. CDR1 is SGHTA, CDR2 FQGNSA, per germline. The V segment lost 1 base and the J segment 2 bases; nucleotides outside the gene matches: 3. This CDR3 reads CASSLEGLAPYEQYF. The CDR3 region has the DNA TGTGCCAGCAGCTTAGAGGGACTAGCCCCCTACGAGCAGTACTTC.

This clonotype was observed a few times. The rearrangement joins TRBV12-3 or TRBV12-4 to TRBJ2-1; 10 bases align to TRBD2. J gave up 5 bases and V 3 bases, and 7 bases lay outside the gene matches. The CDR3 length is 16 residues. The CDR3, as DNA: TGTGCCAGCAGTTTCCGGCTAGCGGGAGCCGACAATGAGCAGTTCTTC. It codes for CASSFRLAGADNEQFF.

The J gene is TRBJ2-5, the V gene TRBV4-2, with D tentatively TRBD2 (6 bases). Germline V gene data show CDR1 as LGHNA and CDR2 as YNFKEQ. The V end lost 0 bases, the J end lost 4 bases, and 12 bases lay between the germline ends. The CDR3 has 15 amino acids. The CDR3 reads CASSQDPASAETQYF. The CDR3 DNA reads as TGTGCCAGCAGCCAAGATCCCGCTAGCGCAGAGACCCAGTACTTC.

This chain links TRBV10-3 with TRBJ2-7; D gene uncertain. Germline CDR1 reads ENHRY; CDR2 reads SYGVKD. This CDR3 contains 12 residues. V lost 9 bases, J lost 3 bases, and 12 bases lay in between. The CDR3 sequence: CAMGRDGYEQYF. The CDR3 nucleotides are TGTGCCATGGGCCGTGATGGCTACGAGCAGTACTTC.

This clonotype was seen only a few times. This chain joins TRBV29-1 and TRBJ2-1, with 9 bases aligning to TRBD1. The germline V gene has CDR1 SQVTM and CDR2 ANQGSEA. The CDR3 runs to 12 residues. Trimming took 4 bases from V and 9 from J; bases not matched to a gene: 4. The CDR3 DNA sequence: TGCAGCGTTGCCGGGACAGGGCGTGAGCAGTTCTTC. This sequence encodes CSVAGTGREQFF.